These T cell receptor beta chains were read from a single sample in a study of technical replicates of blood from a handful of donors. Clones were read by immunoSEQ multiplex PCR, and TCRdb kept only the in-frame ones, dropping some. The repertoire holds approximately 49,000 clones, with about 90% as singletons. Source material: PBMCs. These receptors were collected from a human donor in good health. Some clones in this sample may be carry-over from other donors' samples. The conserved cysteine and the conserved F or W are not part of the CDR3 here. The D gene is left open where the match is weak.

>TRBD1|TRBV5-1|TRBJ2-7
ASSPGTGFRDEQY
>-|TRBV29-1|TRBJ2-2
SVERENTGELF
>TRBD2|TRBV5-4|TRBJ2-7
ASSALVAGGEQY
>TRBD1|TRBV7-8|TRBJ1-1
ASKAGTGGFSEAF
>-|TRBV7-9|TRBJ2-1
ASRGSSYNEQF
>TRBD1|TRBV5-1|TRBJ2-2
ASNKGQAYDTGELF
>-|TRBV4-3|TRBJ1-2
ASSHVTGGGNYGYT
>-|TRBV15|TRBJ2-3
ATSRGEQGIVSLRDTQY
>-|TRBV7-8|TRBJ2-5
ASSSKRGGYQETQY
>-|TRBV4-1|TRBJ2-6
ASSPYDSGANVLT
>-|TRBV27|TRBJ1-1
ASSLSTGSEAF
>TRBD1|TRBV6-1|TRBJ2-7
ASKSRQGRYEQY
>-|TRBV6-5|TRBJ2-3
ASSYRLPTDTQY
>-|TRBV6-1|TRBJ1-2
ASSVWDTSNYGYT
>TRBD2|TRBV6-1|TRBJ2-1
ASSDRTSGRVISYNEQF
>TRBD2|TRBV2|TRBJ2-7
ASSEIAGGAGEQY
>-|TRBV29-1|TRBJ1-2
SVDWQNGYT
>-|TRBV5-4|TRBJ1-1
ASSLLTRRAGGTTEAF
>-|TRBV29-1|TRBJ2-5
SVRTDSVILFQETQY
>-|TRBV5-4|TRBJ1-6
ASSFNQGPLH
>-|TRBV19|TRBJ2-7
ASTSRQAPYEQY
>TRBD2|TRBV6-1|TRBJ2-5
ASRILAGGEETQY
>TRBD2|TRBV2|TRBJ2-3
ASSQRGGGSTDTQY
>-|TRBV7-9|TRBJ2-1
ASSLGAGYNEQF
>TRBD2|TRBV19|TRBJ2-5
ASSIFLAGGETQY
>TRBD1|TRBV7-9|TRBJ1-2
ASSFPVLVGTGSDGYT
>-|TRBV5-6|TRBJ2-4
ASSLVPAQGDIQY
>-|TRBV4-2|TRBJ1-6
ASSQDRTVNSPLH
>TRBD1|TRBV27|TRBJ1-2
ASSPDSTGTYGYT
>TRBD1|TRBV5-1|TRBJ1-1
ASSLVGGMGAF
>TRBD2|TRBV7-2|TRBJ2-7
ASSTGTRGRQY
>TRBD1|TRBV10-3|TRBJ1-3
AISETGGSGNTIY
>-|TRBV5-4|TRBJ1-2
ASSTRELRYGYT
>-|TRBV6-5|TRBJ2-7
ASTPGGRPGEQY
>-|TRBV7-8|TRBJ1-2
AQSLVKVVRVYYGYT
>-|TRBV7-9|TRBJ1-1
ASSLQENTEAF
>-|TRBV4-2|TRBJ1-1
ASSQDMSPNTEAF
>-|TRBV7-9|TRBJ2-7
ASSPSGGYEQY
>-|TRBV6-5|TRBJ1-4
ASSYSGGNNEKLF
>TRBD1|TRBV19|TRBJ2-7
ASSIGTGGNEQY
>-|TRBV19|TRBJ2-5
ASSMAQGSQETQY
>TRBD1|TRBV7-2|TRBJ1-4
ASSLTGGGEKLF
>TRBD2|TRBV5-1|TRBJ2-3
ASRGGQARDTQY